This is a list of T cell receptor beta chains from one sample in a study of blood T cell repertoires in COVID-19. This table comes from immunoSEQ multiplex PCR, and its TCRdb copy is limited to in-frame clones, with some not included. The repertoire holds roughly 330,000 clones, with about 87% as singletons. The specimen was peripheral blood. The receptors were sampled from a young man with COVID-19, enrolled during active disease. CDR3s include the opening cysteine and the closing phenylalanine or tryptophan. D genes are given only for firm matches. Clone size is shown for a subset of rows, as once, few, many or a class of expanded clone.

>-|TRBJ1-2|TRBV18|TRBD1
CASSPPHRGPGEYGYTF
TGTGCCAGCTCACCACCTCACAGGGGGCCGGGTGAATATGGCTACACCTTC
>-|TRBJ1-1|TRBV19|-
CASIPDRYREGTEAFF
TGTGCCAGTATCCCCGACCGGTACAGGGAAGGGACTGAAGCTTTCTTT
>once|TRBJ1-1|TRBV9|TRBD1
CASSVAVGGFLLAFF
TGTGCCAGCAGCGTAGCGGTAGGGGGCTTTCTTTTAGCTTTCTTT
>once|TRBJ1-6|TRBV7-9|TRBD1
CASSSGQGNFSYNSPLHF
TGTGCCAGCAGCTCGGGACAGGGAAACTTCTCCTATAATTCACCCCTCCACTTT
>few|TRBJ2-1|TRBV19|TRBD2
CASSIRLAGGLLAYNEQFF
TGTGCCAGTAGTATTCGGTTAGCGGGGGGGCTCCTTGCCTACAATGAGCAGTTCTTC
>-|TRBJ2-7|TRBV7-9|TRBD1
CASSSRQGETYEQYF
TGTGCCAGCAGCTCCCGACAGGGGGAAACCTACGAGCAGTACTTC
>once|TRBJ2-2|TRBV28|TRBD2
CASSLTGGLADRTGELFF
TGTGCCAGCAGCCTCACGGGGGGACTAGCGGACAGGACCGGGGAGCTGTTTTTT
>-|TRBJ2-5|TRBV19|-
CASSRVRQQETQYF
TGTGCCAGTAGTAGAGTCCGACAGCAAGAGACCCAGTACTTC
>-|TRBJ2-1|TRBV5-4|TRBD2
CASSSGTSKRGNEQFF
TGTGCCAGCAGCTCCGGGACTAGCAAACGGGGGAATGAGCAGTTCTTC
>-|TRBJ2-5|TRBV3-1/TRBV3-2|TRBD2
CASRGSGRRETQYF
TGTGCCAGCAGGGGTAGCGGGAGGCGAGAGACCCAGTACTTC
>once|TRBJ1-2|TRBV5-1|TRBD1
CASSLRTGEGYTF
TGCGCCAGCAGCTTGAGGACAGGGGAAGGCTACACCTTC
>-|TRBJ2-3|TRBV7-6|TRBD1
CASSVLPGQGGDTQYF
TGTGCCAGCAGCGTACTTCCGGGACAGGGAGGCGATACGCAGTATTTT
>-|TRBJ2-7|TRBV3-1/TRBV3-2|-
CASSQGKDQGRNEQYF
TGTGCCAGCAGCCAAGGAAAGGATCAGGGAAGAAACGAGCAGTACTTC
>-|TRBJ2-5|TRBV3-1/TRBV3-2|-
CASSQGLRGGETQYF
TGTGCCAGCAGCCAAGGATTGCGTGGAGGGGAGACCCAGTACTTC
>-|TRBJ1-5|TRBV27|-
CASRTGPNQPQHF
TGTGCCAGCCGAACAGGGCCCAATCAGCCCCAGCATTTT
>-|TRBJ1-5|TRBV7-2|-
CASREGVREDQPQHF
TGTGCCAGCAGAGAAGGTGTCAGGGAGGATCAGCCCCAGCATTTT
>-|TRBJ1-2|TRBV2|TRBD1
CASIPTTGANYGYTF
TGTGCCAGCATCCCCACGACAGGGGCTAACTATGGCTACACCTTC
>-|TRBJ1-1|TRBV30|-
CAWTRGLNTEAFF
TGTGCCTGGACCCGAGGACTTAACACTGAAGCTTTCTTT
>once|TRBJ1-6|TRBV12-3/TRBV12-4|-
CASSLGGTTPLHF
TGTGCCAGCAGTTTGGGGGGGACGACACCCCTCCACTTT
>-|TRBJ1-1|TRBV12-3/TRBV12-4|-
CASRQGWNTEAFF
TGTGCCAGCAGACAGGGTTGGAACACTGAAGCTTTCTTT
>-|TRBJ2-2|TRBV6-5|TRBD1
CASRKDRENTGELFF
TGTGCCAGCAGAAAAGACAGGGAGAACACCGGGGAGCTGTTTTTT
>-|TRBJ1-1|TRBV4-2|-
CASSQDLALGRVWEAFF
TGTGCCAGCAGCCAAGATCTAGCCCTAGGGAGGGTATGGGAAGCTTTCTTT
>once|TRBJ2-7|TRBV18|-
CASSPFESPRGYEQYF
TGTGCCAGCTCACCCTTTGAAAGCCCCAGGGGCTACGAGCAGTACTTC
>-|TRBJ2-1|TRBV18|TRBD2
CASSPELADEQFF
TGTGCCAGCTCACCAGAGCTAGCGGATGAGCAGTTCTTC
>-|TRBJ2-5|TRBV5-1|-
CASSLGAGGRETQYF
TGCGCCAGCAGCCTAGGGGCCGGTGGGCGAGAGACCCAGTACTTC
>-|TRBJ2-7|TRBV5-1|TRBD1
CASSGTGASYEQYF
TGCGCCAGCAGCGGGACAGGGGCCTCCTACGAGCAGTACTTC
>-|TRBJ2-2|TRBV5-1|-
CASSLTGGANTGELFF
TGCGCCAGCAGCTTAACCGGGGGAGCGAACACCGGGGAGCTGTTTTTT
>-|TRBJ2-5|TRBV3-1/TRBV3-2|-
CASSPQGQETQYF
TGTGCCAGCAGCCCACAGGGTCAGGAGACCCAGTACTTC
>-|TRBJ2-7|TRBV7-3|-
CASSLQGGAYEQYF
TGTGCCAGCAGCTTACAGGGCGGAGCCTACGAGCAGTACTTC
>-|TRBJ2-3|TRBV18|TRBD2
CASSLNLAGGTDTQYF
TGTGCCAGCTCACTCAACCTAGCGGGGGGCACAGATACGCAGTATTTT
>-|TRBJ1-1|TRBV7-9|-
CASSLNSNTEAFF
TGTGCCAGCAGCTTAAACAGTAACACTGAAGCTTTCTTT
>few|TRBJ2-1|TRBV20-1|-
CSAKTSGEQFF
TGCAGTGCTAAGACTAGTGGTGAGCAGTTCTTC
>-|TRBJ2-2|TRBV5-1|-
CASSLFRENTGELFF
TGCGCCAGCAGCTTGTTTAGAGAAAACACCGGGGAGCTGTTTTTT
>-|TRBJ2-7|TRBV18|TRBD2
CASSPRGLAVYEQYF
TGTGCCAGCTCACCACGGGGACTAGCGGTCTACGAGCAGTACTTC
>-|TRBJ2-1|TRBV3-1/TRBV3-2|-
CASSQGNGAAYNEQFF
TGTGCCAGCAGCCAAGGGAATGGGGCCGCCTACAATGAGCAGTTCTTC
>few|TRBJ1-5|TRBV5-1|TRBD1
CASSLLGGGQPQHF
TGCGCCAGCAGCTTGCTAGGGGGCGGTCAGCCCCAGCATTTT
>-|TRBJ2-7|TRBV5-1|-
CASSLSGGDSYEQYF
TGCGCCAGCAGCTTATCCGGCGGGGACTCCTACGAGCAGTACTTC
>-|TRBJ1-3|TRBV10-3|-
CAISESRRGNTIYF
TGTGCCATCAGTGAGTCGAGGCGTGGAAACACCATATATTTT
>once|TRBJ1-2|TRBV7-2|TRBD1
CASSSRGRDYGYTF
TGTGCCAGCAGCTCCAGGGGGCGAGACTATGGCTACACCTTC
>-|TRBJ1-2|TRBV30|-
CALGFRVYGYTF
TGTGCCTTGGGATTCCGGGTATATGGCTACACCTTC
>-|TRBJ2-7|TRBV7-8|TRBD1
CASSTTTGSYEQYF
TGTGCCAGCAGCACTACGACAGGGTCCTACGAGCAGTACTTC
>-|TRBJ2-7|TRBV7-9|-
CASSSPMSSYEQYF
TGTGCCAGCAGCTCCCCGATGAGCTCCTACGAGCAGTACTTC
>-|TRBJ1-6|TRBV19|-
CASRRTSGYNSPLHF
TGTGCCAGTAGAAGGACGTCGGGGTATAATTCACCCCTCCACTTT
>once|TRBJ2-5|TRBV5-1|TRBD2
CASSLGTSRGETQYF
TGCGCCAGCAGCTTAGGGACTAGTAGGGGTGAGACCCAGTACTTC
>-|TRBJ2-2|TRBV15|-
CATSRDRGTGELFF
TGTGCCACCAGCAGAGATCGGGGAACCGGGGAGCTGTTTTTT
>-|TRBJ2-2|TRBV14|TRBD1
CASSLWGQTGELFF
TGTGCCAGCAGCCTCTGGGGACAGACCGGGGAGCTGTTTTTT
>-|TRBJ1-5|TRBV27|-
CAIQTGGSNQPQHF
TGTGCCATCCAAACCGGGGGTAGCAATCAGCCCCAGCATTTT
>-|TRBJ2-7|TRBV7-2|TRBD2
CASSFSSGSSYEQYF
TGTGCCAGCAGCTTCTCTAGCGGGAGCTCCTACGAGCAGTACTTC
>-|TRBJ2-3|TRBV5-4|TRBD2
CASSLRLAGGPDTQYF
TGTGCCAGCAGCTTGAGGCTAGCGGGGGGGCCAGATACGCAGTATTTT
>-|TRBJ1-2|TRBV9|-
CASSVAYGYTF
TGTGCCAGCAGCGTAGCGTATGGCTACACCTTC
>-|TRBJ2-3|TRBV7-2|TRBD1
CASSSMGQQSTDTQYF
TGTGCCAGCAGCTCAATGGGACAGCAAAGCACAGATACGCAGTATTTT
>-|TRBJ2-1|TRBV7-3|-
CASSLFWATRPNEQFF
TGTGCCAGCAGCTTGTTTTGGGCTACTCGACCAAATGAGCAGTTCTTC
>-|TRBJ2-1|TRBV6-5|TRBD1
CASSYSTGERYNEQFF
TGTGCCAGCAGTTATTCGACAGGGGAAAGGTACAATGAGCAGTTCTTC